This is a list of T cell receptor beta chains from one sample in a study of T cell responses to AZD1222 COVID-19 vaccine. Libraries were prepared by immunoSEQ multiplex PCR; TCRdb keeps only in-frame clonotypes and omits some of them. The sample lists some 120,000 clones; about 90% were seen once. The sample in question was peripheral blood, obtained on day 0 of AZD1222 vaccination. The receptors shown here come from an adult in good health. The CDR3 runs from the conserved cysteine through the conserved F or W. The D gene is left open where the match is weak. Size is omitted from some rows. Given values are once, few, many or a class for expanded clones.

j_call: TRBJ2-2
d_call: -
v_call: TRBV5-1
clone_size: -
cdr3_nt: TGCGCCAGCAGCTTTGGGACCGACACCGGGGAGCTGTTTTTT
cdr3_aa: CASSFGTDTGELFF

j_call: TRBJ1-1
d_call: -
v_call: TRBV18
clone_size: -
cdr3_nt: TGTGCCAGCTCACCACTGGTCGGTTGGGACACTGAAGCTTTCTTT
cdr3_aa: CASSPLVGWDTEAFF

j_call: TRBJ1-4
d_call: -
v_call: TRBV11-3
clone_size: -
cdr3_nt: TGTGCCAGCAGCTTAGTTTGGGACACCGCAACTAATGAAAAACTGTTTTTT
cdr3_aa: CASSLVWDTATNEKLFF

j_call: TRBJ2-7
d_call: -
v_call: TRBV6-1
clone_size: -
cdr3_nt: TGTGCCAGCAGTTATGCTAGTAACGGCCACGAGCAGTACTTC
cdr3_aa: CASSYASNGHEQYF

j_call: TRBJ2-5
d_call: -
v_call: TRBV24-1
clone_size: -
cdr3_nt: TGTGCCACCAGTGACCAGCGGCGGGAGACCCAGTACTTC
cdr3_aa: CATSDQRRETQYF

j_call: TRBJ2-5
d_call: TRBD1
v_call: TRBV25-1
clone_size: -
cdr3_nt: TGTGCCAGCTCACGGACGACAGGGCCAGAGACCCAGTACTTC
cdr3_aa: CASSRTTGPETQYF

j_call: TRBJ2-5
d_call: TRBD2
v_call: TRBV6-1
clone_size: -
cdr3_nt: TGTGCCAGCAGTGCCAACCCCCTAGCGGGGGGGGAGACCCAGTACTTC
cdr3_aa: CASSANPLAGGETQYF

j_call: TRBJ2-7
d_call: TRBD2
v_call: TRBV5-1
clone_size: -
cdr3_nt: TGCGCCAGCAGCTTGCTAGCGGGAGCAGGAGAGCAGTACTTC
cdr3_aa: CASSLLAGAGEQYF

j_call: TRBJ2-3
d_call: TRBD2
v_call: TRBV6-2/TRBV6-3
clone_size: -
cdr3_nt: TGTGCCAGCAGTACTAGCGGAACTAGCACAGATACGCAGTATTTT
cdr3_aa: CASSTSGTSTDTQYF

j_call: TRBJ2-3
d_call: TRBD1
v_call: TRBV4-2
clone_size: -
cdr3_nt: TGTGCCAGCAGCCAAGATGGGAGACAGGGCGCAGATACGCAGTATTTT
cdr3_aa: CASSQDGRQGADTQYF

j_call: TRBJ2-1
d_call: -
v_call: TRBV3-1/TRBV3-2
clone_size: -
cdr3_nt: TGTGCCAGCAGCCAAGATAGACCAGGGGAGGCCTACAATGAGCAGTTCTTC
cdr3_aa: CASSQDRPGEAYNEQFF

j_call: TRBJ2-2
d_call: -
v_call: TRBV9
clone_size: once
cdr3_nt: TGTGCCAGCAGCGACCCGGCGGGACCCGGGGAGCTGTTTTTT
cdr3_aa: CASSDPAGPGELFF

j_call: TRBJ1-5
d_call: TRBD1
v_call: TRBV19
clone_size: once
cdr3_nt: TGTGCCAGTAGTTCTACAGGGGATAGCAATCAGCCCCAGCATTTT
cdr3_aa: CASSSTGDSNQPQHF

j_call: TRBJ2-5
d_call: TRBD2
v_call: TRBV18
clone_size: -
cdr3_nt: TGTGCCAGCTCACCCCCAGGAGCGGGGGGGCGCGAGACCCAGTACTTC
cdr3_aa: CASSPPGAGGRETQYF